This T cell receptor beta chain was captured in a study of blood T cell repertoires in COVID-19. Profiled with immunoSEQ multiplex PCR; TCRdb holds only in-frame clones, not every one. Here the sample spans 45,000 or so clones, 73% being singletons. The ends were cut back, 3 bases at V and 8 bases at J, with 11 bases in the middle. The length of the CDR3 is 12 residues. The sample was peripheral blood. The J gene is TRBJ2-7, the V gene TRBV12-3 or TRBV12-4, with D uncertain. This TCR derives from a man older than 75 with acute or convalescent COVID-19. The CDR3 DNA reads as TGTGCCAGCAGTTTCAGGTCTAACAAGCAGTACTTC. Residues: CASSFRSNKQYF.